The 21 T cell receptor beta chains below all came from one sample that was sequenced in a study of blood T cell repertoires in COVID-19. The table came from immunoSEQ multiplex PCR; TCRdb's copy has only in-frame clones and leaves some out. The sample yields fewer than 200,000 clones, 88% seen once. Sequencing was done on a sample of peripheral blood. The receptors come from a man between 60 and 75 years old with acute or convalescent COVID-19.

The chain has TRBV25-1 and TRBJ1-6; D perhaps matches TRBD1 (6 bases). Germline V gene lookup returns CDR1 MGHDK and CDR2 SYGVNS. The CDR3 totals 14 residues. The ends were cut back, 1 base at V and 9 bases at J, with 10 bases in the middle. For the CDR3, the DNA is TGTGCCAGCAGTGAATTGGGGGCTCGTTCACCCCTCCACTTT. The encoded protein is CASSELGARSPLHF.

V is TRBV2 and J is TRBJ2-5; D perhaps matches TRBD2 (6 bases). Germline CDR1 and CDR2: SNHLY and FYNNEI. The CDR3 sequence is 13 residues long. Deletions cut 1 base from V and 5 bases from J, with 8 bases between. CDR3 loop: CASSEGGRETQYF. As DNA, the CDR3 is TGTGCCAGCAGTGAAGGGGGGAGGGAGACCCAGTACTTC.

The CDR3 DNA is TGTGCCAGCAGCCAAGTACAGGGGACTGGAAACACCATATATTTT. Its protein product is CASSQVQGTGNTIYF. This chain connects TRBV14 to TRBJ1-3; 7 bases map to TRBD1. This CDR3 contains 15 residues. Germline V gives CDR1 SGHDN, CDR2 FVKESK. V shed 1 base, J shed 2 bases, and the junction held 2 bases outside the gene matches.

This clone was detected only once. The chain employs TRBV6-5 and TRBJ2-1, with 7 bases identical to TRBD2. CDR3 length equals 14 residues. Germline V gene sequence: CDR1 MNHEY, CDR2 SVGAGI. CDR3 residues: CAAGPGGSYNEQFF. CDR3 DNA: TGTGCTGCAGGGCCGGGAGGCTCCTACAATGAGCAGTTCTTC.

This CDR3 reads CASSHSTGEQYF. The CDR3 DNA follows: TGTGCCAGTAGTCATAGCACCGGCGAGCAGTACTTC. The chain has TRBV19 and TRBJ2-7, with D unclear. V gave up 5 bases and J gave up 6 bases, with 11 bases separating them. This CDR3 contains 12 residues. CDR1 and CDR2 (germline): LNHDA, SQIVND (reference sequence).

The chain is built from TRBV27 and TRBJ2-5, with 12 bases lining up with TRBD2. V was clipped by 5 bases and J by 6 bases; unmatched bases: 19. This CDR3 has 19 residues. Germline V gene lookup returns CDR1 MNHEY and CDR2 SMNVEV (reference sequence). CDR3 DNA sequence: TGTGCCAGCAGTAACAACCCGGGACTAGCGGGCCGGGCTGGGAAGACCCAGTACTTC. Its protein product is CASSNNPGLAGRAGKTQYF.

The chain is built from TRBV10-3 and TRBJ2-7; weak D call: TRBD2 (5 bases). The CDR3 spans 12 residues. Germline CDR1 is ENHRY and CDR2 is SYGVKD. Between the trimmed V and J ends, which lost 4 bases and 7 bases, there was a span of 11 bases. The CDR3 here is CAISAEGREQYV. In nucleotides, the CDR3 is TGTGCCATCAGTGCTGAGGGTAGAGAGCAGTACGTC.

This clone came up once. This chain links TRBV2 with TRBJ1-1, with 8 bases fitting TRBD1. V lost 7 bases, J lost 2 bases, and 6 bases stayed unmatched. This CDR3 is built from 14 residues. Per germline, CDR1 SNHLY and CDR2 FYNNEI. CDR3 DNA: TGTGCCAGCATCGACACAGGGGGAAACACTGAAGCTTTCTTT. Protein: CASIDTGGNTEAFF.

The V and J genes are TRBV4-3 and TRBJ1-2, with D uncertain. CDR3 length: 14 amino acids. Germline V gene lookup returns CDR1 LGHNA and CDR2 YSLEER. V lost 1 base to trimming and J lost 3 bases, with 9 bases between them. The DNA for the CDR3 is TGCGCCAGCAGCCAAGCCAACACGTACTATGGCTACACCTTC. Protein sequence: CASSQANTYYGYTF.

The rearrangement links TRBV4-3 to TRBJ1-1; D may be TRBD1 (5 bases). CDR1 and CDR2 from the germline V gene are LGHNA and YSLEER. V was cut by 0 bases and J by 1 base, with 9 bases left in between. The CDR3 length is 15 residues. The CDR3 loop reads CASSQDTGPNTEAFF. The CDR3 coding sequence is TGCGCCAGCAGCCAAGATACAGGCCCGAACACTGAAGCTTTCTTT.

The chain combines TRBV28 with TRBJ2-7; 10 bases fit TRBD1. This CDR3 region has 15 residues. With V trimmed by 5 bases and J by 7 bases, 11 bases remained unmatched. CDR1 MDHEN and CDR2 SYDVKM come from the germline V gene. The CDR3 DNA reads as TGTGCCAGCAGTACCCAGAGACAGGGGGCGCGTGAGCAGTACTTC. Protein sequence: CASSTQRQGAREQYF.

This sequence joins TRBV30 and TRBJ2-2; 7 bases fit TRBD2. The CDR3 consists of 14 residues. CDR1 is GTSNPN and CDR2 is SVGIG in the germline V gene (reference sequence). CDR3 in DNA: TGTGCAGCTAGACCGGGACTACTCACCGGGGAGCTGTTTTTT. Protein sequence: CAARPGLLTGELFF. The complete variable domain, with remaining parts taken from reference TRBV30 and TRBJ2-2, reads SQTIHQWPATLVQPVGSPLSLECTVEGTSNPNLYWYRQAAGRGLQLLFYSVGIGQISSEVPQNLSASRPQDRQFILSSKKLLLSDSGFYLCAARPGLLTGELFFGEGSRLTVL.

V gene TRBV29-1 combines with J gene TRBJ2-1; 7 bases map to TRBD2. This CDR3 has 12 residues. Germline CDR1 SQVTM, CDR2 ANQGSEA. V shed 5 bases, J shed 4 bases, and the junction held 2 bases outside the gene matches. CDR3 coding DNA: TGCAGCGTTCCTAGCGGATACAATGAGCAGTTCTTC. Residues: CSVPSGYNEQFF.

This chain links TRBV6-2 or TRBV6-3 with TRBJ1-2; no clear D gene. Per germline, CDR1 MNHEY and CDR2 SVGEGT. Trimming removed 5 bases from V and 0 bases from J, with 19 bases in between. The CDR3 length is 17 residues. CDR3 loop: CASSPNVAELANYGYTF. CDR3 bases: TGTGCCAGCAGTCCCAATGTGGCGGAATTGGCTAACTATGGCTACACCTTC.

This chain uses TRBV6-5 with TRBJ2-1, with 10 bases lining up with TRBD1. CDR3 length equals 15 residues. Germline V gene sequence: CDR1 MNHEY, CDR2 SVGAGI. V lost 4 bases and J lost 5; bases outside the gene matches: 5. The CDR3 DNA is TGTGCCAGCAGTTCCTGGGACAGGGGACACAATGAGCAGTTCTTC. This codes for CASSSWDRGHNEQFF.

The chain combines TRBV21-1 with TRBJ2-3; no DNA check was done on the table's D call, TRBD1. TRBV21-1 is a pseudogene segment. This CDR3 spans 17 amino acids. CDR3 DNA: TGTGCCAGCAGCCCGACGTGGACAGGGGACCGCACAGATACGCAGTATTTT. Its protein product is CASSPTWTGDRTDTQYF.

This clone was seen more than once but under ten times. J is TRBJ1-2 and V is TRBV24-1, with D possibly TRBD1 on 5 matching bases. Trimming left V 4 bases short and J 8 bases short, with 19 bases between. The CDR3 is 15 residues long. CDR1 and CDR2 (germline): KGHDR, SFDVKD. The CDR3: CATSEAGTFLGGYTF. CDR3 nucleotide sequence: TGTGCCACCAGTGAGGCTGGGACTTTTTTGGGCGGCTACACCTTC.

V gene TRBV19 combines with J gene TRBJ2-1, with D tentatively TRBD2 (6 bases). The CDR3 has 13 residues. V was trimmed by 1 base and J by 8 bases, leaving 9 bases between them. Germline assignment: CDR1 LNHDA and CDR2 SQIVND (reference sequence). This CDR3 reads CASSIAWGDEQFF. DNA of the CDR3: TGTGCCAGTAGTATAGCGTGGGGGGATGAGCAGTTCTTC.

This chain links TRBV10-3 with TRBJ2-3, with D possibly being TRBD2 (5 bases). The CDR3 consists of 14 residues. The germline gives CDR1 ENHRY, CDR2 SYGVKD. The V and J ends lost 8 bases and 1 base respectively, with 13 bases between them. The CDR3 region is CAIGIAIGTDTQYF. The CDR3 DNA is TGTGCCATCGGGATAGCGATTGGCACAGATACGCAGTATTTT.

CDR3 nucleotides: TGTGCCAGCAGCTTACAGGGGTGGGCTTTCTTT. It specifies CASSLQGWAFF. The chain recombines TRBV6-2 or TRBV6-3 with TRBJ1-1; 7 bases line up with TRBD1. The trim removed 6 bases at V and 11 bases at J, leaving 6 bases unmatched. Germline values: CDR1 MNHEY, CDR2 SVGEGT. This CDR3 contains 11 residues.

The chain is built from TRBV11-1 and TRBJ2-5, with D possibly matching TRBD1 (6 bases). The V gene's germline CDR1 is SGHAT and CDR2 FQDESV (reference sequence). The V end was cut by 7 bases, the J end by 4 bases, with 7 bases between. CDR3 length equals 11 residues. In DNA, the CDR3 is TGTGCCAGCACCAGGGGAGAGACCCAGTACTTC. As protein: CASTRGETQYF.